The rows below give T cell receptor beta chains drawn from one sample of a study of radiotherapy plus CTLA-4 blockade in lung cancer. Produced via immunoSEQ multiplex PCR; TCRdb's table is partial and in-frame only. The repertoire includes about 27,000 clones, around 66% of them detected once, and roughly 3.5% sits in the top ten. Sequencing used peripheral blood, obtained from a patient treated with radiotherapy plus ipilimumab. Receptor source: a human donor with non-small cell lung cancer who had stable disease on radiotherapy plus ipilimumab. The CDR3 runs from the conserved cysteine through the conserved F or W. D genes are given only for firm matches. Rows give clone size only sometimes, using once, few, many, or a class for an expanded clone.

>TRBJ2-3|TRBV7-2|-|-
TGTGCCAGCAGCTTTAGGCGACTGGATACGCAGTATTTT
CASSFRRLDTQYF
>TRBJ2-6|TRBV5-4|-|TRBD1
TGTGCCAGCAGCTCGCCGGGGACAGGGGGCCCTGGGGCCAACGTCCTGACTTTC
CASSSPGTGGPGANVLTF
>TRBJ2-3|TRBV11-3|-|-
TGTGCCAGCAGCCCCGACAGGGATACGCAGTATTTT
CASSPDRDTQYF
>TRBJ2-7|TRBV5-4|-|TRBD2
TGTGCCAGCAGCTCTCGAGCGGGAGGCCCAGGTCGCGAGCAGTACTTC
CASSSRAGGPGREQYF
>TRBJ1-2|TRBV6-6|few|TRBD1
TGTGCCAGCAGTTACTTCGGACAGGGTGGTACCTATGGCTACACCTTC
CASSYFGQGGTYGYTF
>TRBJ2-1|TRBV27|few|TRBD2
TGTGCCAGCACCTCACGACTAGCGGGAGGGTACAATGAGCAGTTCTTC
CASTSRLAGGYNEQFF
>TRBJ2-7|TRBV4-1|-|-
TGCGCCAGCAGCCTCCCAGCCAGGGCCCCCTACGAGCAGTACTTC
CASSLPARAPYEQYF
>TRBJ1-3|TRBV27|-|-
TGTGCCACCCGTAGGGCCGGAAACACCATATATTTT
CATRRAGNTIYF
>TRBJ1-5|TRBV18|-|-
TGTGCCAGCTCACCTTCGTCCAGCAATCAGCCCCAGCATTTT
CASSPSSSNQPQHF
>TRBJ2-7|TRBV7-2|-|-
TGTGCCAGCAGCTTAGGACAGGTCGGCAGGTCCTACGAGCAGTACTTC
CASSLGQVGRSYEQYF
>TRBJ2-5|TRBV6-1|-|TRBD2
TGTGCCAGCAGTGGGGGACTAGCGGAGACCCAGTACTTC
CASSGGLAETQYF
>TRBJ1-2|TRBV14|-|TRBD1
TGTACCAGCAGCCAAGGGACAGGGCCTTATGGCTACACCTTC
CTSSQGTGPYGYTF
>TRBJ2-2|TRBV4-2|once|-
TGTGCCAGCAGCCCCCTCCTGACGGACTCGAACACCGGGGAGCTGTTTTTT
CASSPLLTDSNTGELFF
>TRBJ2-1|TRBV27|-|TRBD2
TGTGCCAGCAGTTTAATGGATAGCGGGACTTACTACAATGAGCAGTTCTTC
CASSLMDSGTYYNEQFF
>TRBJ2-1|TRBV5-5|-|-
TGTGCCAGCAGCTTGGGCCCCAGGCCCTACAATGAGCAGTTCTTC
CASSLGPRPYNEQFF
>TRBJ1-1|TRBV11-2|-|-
TGTGCCAGCAGCCGCGAGGGGCAGAACACTGAAGCTTTCTTT
CASSREGQNTEAFF
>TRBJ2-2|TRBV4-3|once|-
TGCGCCAGCAGCCAAGATCTTTACAGGGACACCGGGGAGCTGTTTTTT
CASSQDLYRDTGELFF
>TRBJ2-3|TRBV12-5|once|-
TGTGCTAGTGGTTTGGCAGATACGCAGTATTTT
CASGLADTQYF
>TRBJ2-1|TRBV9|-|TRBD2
TGTGCCAGCAGCCCCCGGGACAGGGGACTAGCGGGGTTGGCCTACAATGAGCAGTTCTTC
CASSPRDRGLAGLAYNEQFF
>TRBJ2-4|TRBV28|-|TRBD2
TGTGCCAGCACCGATTCGCGGGAGCTGGGAAACATTCAGTACTTC
CASTDSRELGNIQYF
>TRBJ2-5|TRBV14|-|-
TGTGCCAGCAGCCGCCTCCGTGGTGAGAAAGAGACCCAGTACTTC
CASSRLRGEKETQYF
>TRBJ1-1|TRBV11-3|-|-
TGTGCCAGCAGCTTACACACTTCGACAGGCCGCTACACTGAAGCTTTCTTT
CASSLHTSTGRYTEAFF
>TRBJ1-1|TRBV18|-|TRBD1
TGTGCCAGCTCACCGGAGGCAGGGGGGACTGAAGCTTTCTTT
CASSPEAGGTEAFF
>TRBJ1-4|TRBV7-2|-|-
TGTGCCAGCAGCGCGCCAGGAGCCGCTAATGAAAAACTGTTTTTT
CASSAPGAANEKLFF